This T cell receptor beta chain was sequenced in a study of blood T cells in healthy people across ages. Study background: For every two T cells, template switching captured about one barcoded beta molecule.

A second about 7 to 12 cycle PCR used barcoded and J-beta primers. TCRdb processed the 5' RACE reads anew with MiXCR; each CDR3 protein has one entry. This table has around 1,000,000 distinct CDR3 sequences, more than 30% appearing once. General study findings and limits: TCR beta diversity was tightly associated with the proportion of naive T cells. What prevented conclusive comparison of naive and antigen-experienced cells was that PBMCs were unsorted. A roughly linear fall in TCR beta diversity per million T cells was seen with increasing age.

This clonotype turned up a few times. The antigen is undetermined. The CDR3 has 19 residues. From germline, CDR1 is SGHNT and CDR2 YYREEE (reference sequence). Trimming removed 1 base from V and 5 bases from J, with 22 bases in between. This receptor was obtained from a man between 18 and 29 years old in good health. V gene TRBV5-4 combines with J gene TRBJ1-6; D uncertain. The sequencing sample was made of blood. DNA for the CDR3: TGTGCCAGCAGCTTGAAACTCGGACCCGTACCTATGAATAATTCACCCCTCCACTTT. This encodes CASSLKLGPVPMNNSPLHF.